Below are 26 T cell receptor beta chains sequenced from a single sample in a study of OX40 agonist ivuxolimab in advanced cancers. Produced via immunoSEQ multiplex PCR; TCRdb's table is partial and in-frame only. The profile shows under 110,000 clones, about nine tenths of them singletons. The sequenced sample was CD4+ or CD8+ T cells sorted from blood, obtained in a trial of the OX40 agonist ivuxolimab. The receptor set was obtained from an adult with an advanced solid tumor such as melanoma, head and neck, liver or kidney cancer.

The chain has TRBV7-9 and TRBJ1-1; D is possibly TRBD1 (6 bases). CDR1 is SEHNR, CDR2 FQNEAQ, per germline (reference sequence). The CDR3 spans 15 residues. The V gene lost 5 bases and the J gene lost 3 bases, with 16 bases spanning the gap. The CDR3 protein is CASSAQGGGYTEAFF. The CDR3 DNA is TGTGCCAGCAGCGCGCAGGGAGGGGGTTACACTGAAGCTTTCTTT. Full variable domain (outside the CDR3, taken from reference TRBV7-9 and TRBJ1-1): DTGVSQNPRHKITKRGQNVTFRCDPISEHNRLYWYRQTLGQGPEFLTYFQNEAQLEKSRLLSDRFSAERPKGSFSTLEIQRTEQGDSAMYLCASSAQGGGYTEAFFGQGTRLTVV.

This clone has only one observation. The V and J genes are TRBV30 and TRBJ1-5; D uncertain. This CDR3 is built from 15 residues. Germline values: CDR1 GTSNPN, CDR2 SVGIG (reference sequence). V was trimmed by 0 bases and J by 3 bases, leaving 12 bases between them. Here the CDR3 reads CAWSVLGRVNQPQHF. Written as DNA, the CDR3 is TGTGCCTGGAGTGTACTAGGGAGGGTCAATCAGCCCCAGCATTTT.

The chain couples TRBV4-1 to TRBJ2-3; TRBD2 might be the D (6 bases). V was shortened by 0 bases and J by 3 bases, with 13 bases between the two germline ends. This CDR3 spans 16 amino acids. Germline V gene data show CDR1 as MGHRA and CDR2 as YSYEKL. As DNA, the CDR3 is TGCGCCAGCAGCCAAGATAGGACGGGGGTAACAGATACGCAGTATTTT. Encoded protein: CASSQDRTGVTDTQYF.

The chain joins TRBV7-3 to TRBJ2-7; D is perhaps TRBD1 or TRBD2 (6 bases each). The V and J ends lost 11 bases and 5 bases respectively, with 28 bases between them. Germline assignment: CDR1 SGHTA and CDR2 FQGTGA. The CDR3 spans 16 residues. CDR3 in DNA: TGTGCCGTAGGGACTTATTCGAACAGGGAAGGCGACGAGCAGTACTTC. As protein: CAVGTYSNREGDEQYF.

The chain joins TRBV6-6 to TRBJ2-1, with unresolved D. The V end was cut by 0 bases, the J end by 2 bases, with 2 bases between. Germline V gives CDR1 MNHNY, CDR2 SVGAGI (reference sequence). The CDR3 loop spans 13 amino acids. CDR3 coding DNA: TGTGCCAGCAGTTACTCCACCTACAATGAGCAGTTCTTC. Encoded protein: CASSYSTYNEQFF.

The gene calls are TRBV5-1 and TRBJ2-5, with 15 positions matching TRBD2. This CDR3 region has 17 residues. Trimming cost V 4 bases and J 4 bases; bases outside gene matches: 8. CDR1 is SGHRS, CDR2 YFSETQ, per germline. The CDR3 DNA reads as TGCGCCAGCAGCGTGGGACTAGCGGGGGGTTCGTCAGAGACCCAGTACTTC. This gives the protein CASSVGLAGGSSETQYF.

The rearrangement links TRBV21-1 to TRBJ1-4; the tabulated D call, TRBD1, remains unverified against the DNA. TRBV21-1 is noted as a pseudogene. The CDR3 consists of 15 residues. The CDR3 DNA is TGTGCCAGCACTACAACAGGGGATTATGAAGAAAAACTGTTTTTT. It specifies CASTTTGDYEEKLFF.

This chain joins TRBV5-1 and TRBJ2-5; 12 nucleotides agree with TRBD2. J lost 2 bases, V lost 2 bases, and 1 base had no gene match. Per germline, CDR1 SGHRS and CDR2 YFSETQ. The CDR3 loop spans 15 amino acids. CDR3 protein: CASSFLAGGQETQYF. The CDR3 bases are TGCGCCAGCAGCTTCCTAGCGGGGGGGCAAGAGACCCAGTACTTC.

The V and J genes are TRBV6-1 and TRBJ2-1, with 9 bases that match TRBD1. Germline CDR1 and CDR2: MNHNS and SASEGT. The trim removed 2 bases at V and 0 bases at J, leaving 14 bases unmatched. The CDR3 is 20 residues long. The chain's CDR3 is CASSEKEKQGAGSSYNEQFF. CDR3 nucleotide sequence: TGTGCCAGCAGTGAAAAGGAGAAACAGGGGGCTGGCAGCTCCTACAATGAGCAGTTCTTC.

V gene TRBV23-1 combines with J gene TRBJ2-7, with no clear D. TRBV23-1 falls under the ORF class, with uncertain function. CDR3 length equals 18 residues. V lost 2 bases to trimming and J lost 12 bases, with 32 bases between them. The CDR3: CASSQPPPAKLADSPPYF. For the CDR3, the DNA is TGCGCCAGCAGTCAACCTCCGCCCGCAAAACTCGCCGACTCTCCTCCGTACTTC.

V is TRBV7-3 and J is TRBJ1-6; D possibly corresponds to TRBD1 (5 bases). Trimming stripped 2 bases from V and 10 bases from J, with 12 bases between. The CDR3 has 14 amino acids. The germline CDR1 and CDR2 sequences are SGHTA and FQGTGA. In nucleotides, the CDR3 is TGTGCCAGCAGCTTATGGACAATGGGGTCACCCCTCCACTTT. It translates to CASSLWTMGSPLHF.

This clone showed up just once. The rearrangement uses TRBV25-1 and TRBJ2-3; no clear D. CDR1 and CDR2 (germline): MGHDK, SYGVNS. The V gene lost 5 bases and the J gene lost 8 bases, with 17 bases spanning the gap. The length of the CDR3 is 14 residues. DNA of the CDR3: TGTGCCAGCAGTCCCACCGGAACACGGGTTACGCAGTATTTT. Amino acid sequence: CASSPTGTRVTQYF. The complete variable domain, with remaining parts taken from reference TRBV25-1 and TRBJ2-3, reads EADIYQTPRYLVIGTGKKITLECSQTMGHDKMYWYQQDPGMELHLIHYSYGVNSTEKGDLSSESTVSRIRTEHFPLTLESARPSHTSQYLCASSPTGTRVTQYFGPGTRLTVL.

CDR3 amino acids: CASSYPGQGVYEQYF. For the CDR3, the DNA is TGTGCCAGCAGTTACCCGGGACAGGGAGTCTACGAGCAGTACTTC. The chain is built from TRBV6-6 and TRBJ2-7, with 9 bases aligning to TRBD1. Germline-derived CDR1 and CDR2 are MNHNY and SVGAGI (reference sequence). The length of the CDR3 is 15 residues. V lost 2 bases, J lost 3 bases, and 5 bases stayed unmatched.

J is TRBJ2-3 and V is TRBV6-6, with D uncertain. The V gene's germline CDR1 is MNHNY and CDR2 SVGAGI (reference sequence). V lost 8 bases, J lost 1 base, and 16 bases lay in between. The CDR3 length is 15 residues. CDR3 region: CASSPRSHGTDTQYF. CDR3 in DNA: TGTGCCAGCTCCCCGCGCTCACACGGCACAGATACGCAGTATTTT.

V and J are TRBV19 and TRBJ2-7; weak D call: TRBD1 (6 bases). V was shortened by 4 bases and J by 5 bases, with 12 bases between the two germline ends. Germline values: CDR1 LNHDA, CDR2 SQIVND (reference sequence). The CDR3 consists of 13 residues. CDR3 DNA: TGTGCCAGTAGTAGGGACACCCCGCACGAGCAGTACTTC. It is translated as CASSRDTPHEQYF.

The V call is TRBV7-9, the J call TRBJ2-1; D gene ambiguous. V was trimmed by 1 base and J by 6 bases, leaving 10 bases between them. Germline V CDR1 and CDR2: SEHNR, FQNEAQ (reference sequence). The CDR3 has 14 residues. The CDR3 protein is CASSLGAAPNEQFF. CDR3 bases: TGTGCCAGCAGCTTAGGCGCTGCCCCCAATGAGCAGTTCTTC. Based on the CDR3 plus reference TRBV7-9 and TRBJ2-1, the full variable domain is DTGVSQNPRHKITKRGQNVTFRCDPISEHNRLYWYRQTLGQGPEFLTYFQNEAQLEKSRLLSDRFSAERPKGSFSTLEIQRTEQGDSAMYLCASSLGAAPNEQFFGPGTRLTVL.

The V gene is TRBV2, the J gene TRBJ1-2, with D perhaps TRBD1 (6 bases). Per germline, CDR1 SNHLY and CDR2 FYNNEI. The CDR3 is made up of 14 amino acids. V lost 2 bases, J lost 2 bases, and 9 bases lay in between. CDR3 nucleotide sequence: TGTGCCAGCAGTGAACGGGGACAAAACTATGGCTACACCTTC. Its translation: CASSERGQNYGYTF.

This sequence joins TRBV5-1 and TRBJ2-5; TRBD2 matches 9 bases. This CDR3 is built from 16 residues. V shed 0 bases, J shed 2 bases, and the junction held 5 bases outside the gene matches. CDR1 is SGHRS, CDR2 YFSETQ, per germline. The CDR3 loop reads CASSLAPSGTQETQYF. The CDR3 bases are TGCGCCAGCAGCTTGGCCCCTAGCGGGACTCAAGAGACCCAGTACTTC. Combining the CDR3 with reference TRBV5-1 and TRBJ2-5 gives the whole variable domain KAGVTQTPRYLIKTRGQQVTLSCSPISGHRSVSWYQQTPGQGLQFLFEYFSETQRNKGNFPGRFSGRQFSNSRSEMNVSTLELGDSALYLCASSLAPSGTQETQYFGPGTRLLVL.

The chain links TRBV5-1 to TRBJ2-3, with D possibly TRBD2 on 6 matching bases. V was pared by 4 bases and J by 1 base, with 13 bases between. The germline gives CDR1 SGHRS, CDR2 YFSETQ. The CDR3 runs to 15 residues. Here the CDR3 DNA reads TGCGCCAGCAGCGCACAGACTAGTGGCACAGATACGCAGTATTTT. It is translated as CASSAQTSGTDTQYF. Full variable domain (remainder filled in from reference TRBV5-1 and TRBJ2-3): KAGVTQTPRYLIKTRGQQVTLSCSPISGHRSVSWYQQTPGQGLQFLFEYFSETQRNKGNFPGRFSGRQFSNSRSEMNVSTLELGDSALYLCASSAQTSGTDTQYFGPGTRLTVL.

The V and J genes are TRBV19 and TRBJ1-3; no firm D call. Germline assignment: CDR1 LNHDA and CDR2 SQIVND (reference sequence). Trimming cost V 1 base and J 0 bases, with 10 bases left between them. CDR3 length: 16 residues. CDR3 region: CASSIVAAGSGNTIYF. CDR3 coding DNA: TGTGCCAGTAGTATAGTGGCTGCCGGCTCTGGAAACACCATATATTTT.

The chain is built from TRBV28 and TRBJ2-3; 7 bases fit TRBD2. CDR3 length: 16 residues. Looked up from germline, CDR1 is MDHEN and CDR2 is SYDVKM. V was pared by 8 bases and J by 1 base, with 12 bases of the junction left unmatched. As DNA, the CDR3 is TGTGCCAGCTCCCCGGAAGTAGCGGGCGGCACAGATACGCAGTATTTT. This encodes CASSPEVAGGTDTQYF.

The chain has TRBV11-2 and TRBJ2-1, with 14 nucleotides matching TRBD2. V lost 7 bases and J lost 0; bases outside the gene matches: 8. The CDR3 consists of 18 residues. Germline CDR1 is SGHAT and CDR2 is FQNNGV. CDR3 loop: CASTQGTSGGRSYNEQFF. The CDR3 DNA sequence: TGTGCCAGCACCCAGGGGACTAGCGGGGGCCGCTCCTACAATGAGCAGTTCTTC.

This clone appeared once. This chain uses TRBV6-5 with TRBJ2-7; TRBD1 is a possible D gene (6 bases). V lost 7 bases to trimming and J lost 5 bases, with 12 bases between them. Germline CDR1 reads MNHEY; CDR2 reads SVGAGI. This CDR3 region has 12 residues. The CDR3 nucleotides read TGTGCCAGCACCGGGACAACCCACGAGCAGTACTTC. Protein: CASTGTTHEQYF.

The V gene is TRBV19, the J gene TRBJ2-3, with 9 bases matching TRBD2. The CDR3 is 22 residues long. V trimming: 3 bases; J trimming: 0 bases; junction bases outside the gene matches: 22. CDR1 and CDR2 from the germline V gene are LNHDA and SQIVND (reference sequence). The CDR3 nucleotides read TGTGCCAGTAGTATCTCAGGTCGGAGGAGTCTAGCGGGGACTTCTAGCACAGATACGCAGTATTTT. It encodes CASSISGRRSLAGTSSTDTQYF.

This clone appeared once. This chain links TRBV5-1 with TRBJ1-3; unclear D gene. The CDR3 has 16 amino acids. Germline V CDR1 and CDR2: SGHRS, YFSETQ. Trimming shortened V by 0 bases and J by 0 bases, and 10 bases separated the two germline ends. This CDR3 reads CASSLGDIRSGNTIYF. CDR3 sequence (DNA): TGCGCCAGCAGCTTGGGGGATATCCGCTCTGGAAACACCATATATTTT.

The rearrangement uses TRBV7-9 and TRBJ2-3; perhaps TRBD1 as D (6 bases). Germline V gene lookup returns CDR1 SEHNR and CDR2 FQNEAQ (reference sequence). The CDR3 contains 14 residues. Trimming left V 5 bases short and J 2 bases short, with 11 bases between. The DNA for the CDR3 is TGTGCCAGCAGCCAAGGGACATCCACAGATACGCAGTATTTT. Translated, it gives CASSQGTSTDTQYF.